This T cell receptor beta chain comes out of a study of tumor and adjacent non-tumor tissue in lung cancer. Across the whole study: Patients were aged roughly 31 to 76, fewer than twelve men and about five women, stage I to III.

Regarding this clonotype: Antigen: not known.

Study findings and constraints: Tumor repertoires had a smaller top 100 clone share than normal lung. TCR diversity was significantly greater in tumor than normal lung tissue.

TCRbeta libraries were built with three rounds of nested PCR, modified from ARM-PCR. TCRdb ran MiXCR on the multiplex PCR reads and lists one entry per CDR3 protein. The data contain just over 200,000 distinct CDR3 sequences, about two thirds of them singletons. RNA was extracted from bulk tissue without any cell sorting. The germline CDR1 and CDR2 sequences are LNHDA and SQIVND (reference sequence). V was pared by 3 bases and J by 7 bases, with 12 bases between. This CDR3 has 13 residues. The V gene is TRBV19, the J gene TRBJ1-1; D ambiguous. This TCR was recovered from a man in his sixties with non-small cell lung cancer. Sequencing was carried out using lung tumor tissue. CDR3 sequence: CASSIGRGGEAFF. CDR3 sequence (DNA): TGTGCCAGTAGTATCGGCCGGGGTGGTGAAGCTTTCTTT.